These 13 T cell receptor beta chains originate from one sample sequenced in a study of CD8 T cells in Susac syndrome. Random hexamers were used to reverse transcribe about 0.45 to 1 ug of RNA. TCRdb ran MiXCR on the immunoSEQ multiplex PCR reads and lists one entry per CDR3 protein. This table holds 300,000 or so distinct CDR3 sequences, 92% found once. Sequencing was carried out using CD4+ T cells from PBMCs. The receptors shown here come from a human donor with multiple sclerosis.

This chain connects TRBV20-1 to TRBJ2-1; 10 bases map to TRBD1. CDR3 length equals 15 residues. Germline CDR1 reads DFQATT; CDR2 reads SNEGSKA (reference sequence). J lost 6 bases, V lost 6 bases, and 11 bases had no gene match. The CDR3 spells CSAHRQGAMFNEQFF. For the CDR3, the DNA is TGCAGTGCCCATAGACAGGGGGCCATGTTCAATGAGCAGTTCTTC.

The chain combines TRBV30 with TRBJ2-7; 7 positions match TRBD2. CDR3 length equals 18 residues. Looked up from germline, CDR1 is GTSNPN and CDR2 is SVGIG (reference sequence). J was trimmed by 0 bases and V by 0 bases; bases with no gene match: 14. The CDR3 DNA reads TGTGCCTGGAGTGTTAGGGGTCTGCGGGGGAGGTACTCCTACGAGCAGTACTTC. Protein product: CAWSVRGLRGRYSYEQYF.

This clonotype came up once. The chain recombines TRBV20-1 with TRBJ2-3; 9 bases align to TRBD2. CDR1 DFQATT and CDR2 SNEGSKA come from the germline V gene (reference sequence). There are 14 residues in the CDR3. V lost 3 bases to trimming and J lost 6 bases; unmatched junction nucleotides: 7. DNA of the CDR3: TGCAGTGCTAGGGGGGGACTAGCCTCTGATACGCAGTATTTT. It specifies CSARGGLASDTQYF.

The rearrangement uses TRBV5-1 and TRBJ2-5; a possible D gene is TRBD1 (5 bases). Trimming cost V 7 bases and J 4 bases, with 17 bases left between them. CDR1 is SGHRS and CDR2 is YFSETQ in the germline V gene. The CDR3 is made up of 14 amino acids. CDR3 amino acids: CASRTAQGGETQYF. Written as DNA, the CDR3 is TGCGCCAGCCGGACGGCCCAGGGCGGAGAGACCCAGTACTTC.

Points on this clonotype: Compared with germline, one end of the junction differs, possibly owing to a read error. This chain connects TRBV5-1 to TRBJ2-7, with D tentatively TRBD1 (5 bases). This CDR3 is built from 14 residues. Per germline, CDR1 SGHRS and CDR2 YFSETQ. CDR3 sequence reads: CASSLLGRVNEQHF. CDR3 DNA: TGCGCCAGCAGCTTGTTAGGCAGGGTTAACGAGCAGCACTTC.

This rearrangement joins TRBV20-1 to TRBJ1-2; tentative D call: TRBD1 (5 bases). Germline V lookup: CDR1 DFQATT, CDR2 SNEGSKA (reference sequence). This CDR3 is built from 12 residues. Between the trimmed V and J ends, which lost 3 bases and 8 bases, there was a span of 13 bases. The CDR3 DNA follows: TGCAGTGCTAGCGAACAGGCCCGGGGCTACACCTTC. Protein sequence: CSASEQARGYTF.

CDR3 sequence reads: CASKLSRSGLQSILVDAEAFF. The CDR3 nucleotides read TGTGCCAGCAAACTTTCCAGGTCGGGACTGCAGTCTATCCTGGTTGACGCTGAAGCTTTCTTT. This chain joins TRBV11-1 and TRBJ1-1, with D possibly matching TRBD1 (5 bases). Germline loops: CDR1 SGHAT, CDR2 FQDESV (reference sequence). This CDR3 contains 21 residues. V lost 7 bases and J lost 6, with 39 bases in between.

The chain recombines TRBV29-1 with TRBJ2-6, with TRBD2 matching 7 bases. J was trimmed by 2 bases and V by 6 bases; bases with no gene match: 1. Per the germline V gene, CDR1 is SQVTM and CDR2 is ANQGSEA. The CDR3 totals 13 residues. The CDR3 spells CSVRGAGANVLTF. Written as DNA, the CDR3 is TGCAGCGTCCGGGGGGCTGGGGCCAACGTCCTGACTTTC.

The V and J genes are TRBV19 and TRBJ2-7, with a possible D match to TRBD2 (5 bases). The CDR3 totals 15 residues. Trimming took off 3 bases at V and 0 bases at J, with 12 bases between the two ends. CDR1 LNHDA and CDR2 SQIVND come from the germline V gene (reference sequence). CDR3 amino acids: CASSIRGGFSYEQYF. In DNA, the CDR3 is TGTGCCAGTAGTATTCGTGGCGGGTTCTCCTACGAGCAGTACTTC. The whole variable domain, filled in from reference TRBV19 and TRBJ2-7, reads DGGITQSPKYLFRKEGQNVTLSCEQNLNHDAMYWYRQDPGQGLRLIYYSQIVNDFQKGDIAEGYSVSREKKESFPLTVTSAQKNPTAFYLCASSIRGGFSYEQYFGPGTRLTVT.

This rearrangement joins TRBV5-1 to TRBJ2-7; D unclear. This CDR3 contains 14 residues. V dropped 2 bases and J dropped 3 bases, with 12 bases sitting between them. CDR1 SGHRS and CDR2 YFSETQ come from the germline V gene. CDR3 coding DNA: TGCGCCAGCAGCTTCTTTCGGCAGAACTACGAGCAGTACTTC. Protein: CASSFFRQNYEQYF.

The rearrangement uses TRBV6-1 and TRBJ2-1; 10 bases map to TRBD2. Trimming took 6 bases from V and 2 from J; bases not matched to a gene: 10. CDR1 MNHNS and CDR2 SASEGT come from the germline V gene. CDR3 size: 17 residues. This CDR3 reads CASRPVGAGGPYNEQFF. CDR3 in DNA: TGTGCCAGCAGGCCCGTCGGAGCGGGGGGGCCCTACAATGAGCAGTTCTTC.

This clonotype was picked up one time. This chain uses TRBV18 with TRBJ2-7, with TRBD2 matching 10 bases. CDR3 length equals 19 residues. In germline, CDR1 is KGHSH, CDR2 LQKENI. With 6 bases clipped from V and 5 bases from J, the junction kept 22 bases outside the gene matches. CDR3 DNA sequence: TGTGCCAGCTCTCGCCGGGCGGCTAGCGGGAGACCAAGTGGGGACGAGCAGTACTTC. Translating gives CASSRRAASGRPSGDEQYF.

The chain links TRBV3-1 to TRBJ1-1; tentatively, D is TRBD1 (6 bases). Trimming removed 1 base at V and 1 base at J, with 13 bases between. The V gene's germline CDR1 is LGHDT and CDR2 YNNKEL (reference sequence). The CDR3 sequence is 16 residues long. CDR3 loop: CASSQVGGTRNTEAFF. CDR3 bases: TGTGCCAGCAGCCAAGTTGGGGGGACACGGAACACTGAAGCTTTCTTT.